Shown below are 8 T cell receptor beta chains from a single sample sequenced in a study of cytomegalovirus exposure and HLA in healthy donors. Generated by immunoSEQ multiplex PCR, the TCRdb table keeps only in-frame clones and is missing some. The sample comprises around 170,000 clones, 85% of which are singletons, and 16% rests with the top ten. The sequencing sample was made of PBMCs. The source is a man younger than 35 in good health and CMV-seropositive.

The rearrangement uses TRBV27 and TRBJ2-1; 7 nucleotides match TRBD2. J lost 3 bases, V lost 6 bases, and 8 bases had no gene match. CDR1 MNHEY and CDR2 SMNVEV come from the germline V gene (reference sequence). The CDR3 is made up of 15 amino acids. The CDR3 DNA is TGTGCCAGCAGGTTCAGCGGGGAACTCTACAATGAGCAGTTCTTC. Protein sequence: CASRFSGELYNEQFF.

Worth noting for this clone: In the same sample, other DNA sequences code for this CDR3. The V call is TRBV6-5, the J call TRBJ2-3; TRBD2 might be the D (6 bases). Germline V lookup: CDR1 MNHEY, CDR2 SVGAGI. The V gene lost 6 bases and the J gene lost 1 base, with 11 bases spanning the gap. The CDR3 length is 14 residues. In nucleotides, the CDR3 is TGTGCCAGCAGACTAGCAGGAGGCACAGATACGCAGTATTTT. Translation gives CASRLAGGTDTQYF.

J is TRBJ1-2 and V is TRBV28; TRBD1 matches at 10 bases. Trimming at V came to 7 bases and at J to 5 bases, leaving 10 bases not matched to a gene. Looked up from germline, CDR1 is MDHEN and CDR2 is SYDVKM. The CDR3 is 15 amino acids. DNA for the CDR3: TGTGCCAGCACTCGACAGGGGGCAGTGCGGTATGGCTACACCTTC. It encodes CASTRQGAVRYGYTF.

The V call is TRBV5-4, the J call TRBJ1-5; 7 bases fit TRBD1. CDR3 length: 15 amino acids. With V trimmed by 3 bases and J by 4 bases, 7 bases remained unmatched. Germline loops: CDR1 SGHNT, CDR2 YYREEE (reference sequence). CDR3 in amino acids: CASSWRDSRNQPQHF. The CDR3 DNA reads as TGTGCCAGCAGCTGGAGGGACAGCCGGAATCAGCCCCAGCATTTT.

V gene TRBV9 combines with J gene TRBJ2-3; 9 bases are shared with TRBD2. Germline-derived CDR1 and CDR2 are SGDLS and YYNGEE. The junction had 11 bases not matched to a gene; V was cut back by 4 bases and J by 5 bases. CDR3 size: 16 residues. As DNA, the CDR3 is TGTGCCAGCAGCCCCCTGAAGGCGGGAGGGTTAGATACGCAGTATTTT. It specifies CASSPLKAGGLDTQYF. The full variable domain, its missing parts supplied by reference TRBV9 and TRBJ2-3, is DSGVTQTPKHLITATGQRVTLRCSPRSGDLSVYWYQQSLDQGLQFLIQYYNGEERAKGNILERFSAQQFPDLHSELNLSSLELGDSALYFCASSPLKAGGLDTQYFGPGTRLTVL.

The V and J genes are TRBV6-1 and TRBJ2-3; 8 nucleotides align to TRBD2. The CDR3 contains 18 residues. Per germline, CDR1 MNHNS and CDR2 SASEGT. Trimming took 2 bases from V and 2 from J; bases not matched to a gene: 12. The CDR3 DNA follows: TGTGCCAGCAGTGAAAGGACTCATCTAGCGGGTCCCACAGATACGCAGTATTTT. Its translation: CASSERTHLAGPTDTQYF.

This clone was counted a few times. The rearrangement uses TRBV9 and TRBJ1-1; 7 nucleotides align to TRBD1. V shed 4 bases and J 7 bases; nucleotides not matched to a gene: 10. There are 14 residues in the CDR3. Germline V gene data show CDR1 as SGDLS and CDR2 as YYNGEE. CDR3 sequence reads: CASSTSPGQNEAFF. CDR3 nucleotide sequence: TGTGCCAGCAGCACCAGTCCGGGACAGAATGAAGCTTTCTTT.

The chain has TRBV5-4 and TRBJ2-7, with 7 bases lining up with TRBD1. CDR1 is SGHNT, CDR2 YYREEE, per germline (reference sequence). CDR3 size: 15 residues. V lost 0 bases, J lost 7 bases, and 10 bases stayed unmatched. The CDR3 reads CASSLERGGAWEQYF. DNA for the CDR3: TGTGCCAGCAGCTTGGAGAGAGGGGGCGCGTGGGAGCAGTACTTC.